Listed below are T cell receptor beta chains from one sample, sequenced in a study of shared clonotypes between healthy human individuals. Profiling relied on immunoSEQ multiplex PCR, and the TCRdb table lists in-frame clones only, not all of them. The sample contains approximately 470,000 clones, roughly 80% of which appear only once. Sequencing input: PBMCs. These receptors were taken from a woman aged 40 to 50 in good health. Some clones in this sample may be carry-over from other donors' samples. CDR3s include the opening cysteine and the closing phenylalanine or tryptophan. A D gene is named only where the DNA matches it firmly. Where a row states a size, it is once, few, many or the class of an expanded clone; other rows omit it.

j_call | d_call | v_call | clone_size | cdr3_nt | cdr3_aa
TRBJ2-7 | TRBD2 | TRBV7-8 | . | TGTGCCAGCAGCTTACGGACGAGGGCGGGAGAATCCGACGAGCAGTACTTC | CASSLRTRAGESDEQYF
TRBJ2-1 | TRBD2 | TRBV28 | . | TGTGCCAGCAGACCCAGTGGGACTAGCGGTTACAATGAGCAGTTCTTC | CASRPSGTSGYNEQFF
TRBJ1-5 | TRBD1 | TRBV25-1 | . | TGTGCCAGCAGGGCGACAGGGGGAGGACAGCCCCAGCATTTT | CASRATGGGQPQHF
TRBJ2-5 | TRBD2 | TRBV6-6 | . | TGTGCCAGCAGTTCTAGCGGGGTAGGAGGGCAAGAGACCCAGTACTTC | CASSSSGVGGQETQYF
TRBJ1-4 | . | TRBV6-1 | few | TGTGCCAGCAGTAAGGACATGATTGAAGAAAAACTGTTTTTT | CASSKDMIEEKLFF
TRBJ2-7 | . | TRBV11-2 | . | TGTGCCAGCAGCTTGGGACACGGAGTGTACTTC | CASSLGHGVYF
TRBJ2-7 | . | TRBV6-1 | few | TGTGCCAGCAGTGAATACGAGCAGTACTTC | CASSEYEQYF
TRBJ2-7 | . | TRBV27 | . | TGTGCCAGCAGTTCGAACAGGGTCCGCGAGCAGTACTTC | CASSSNRVREQYF
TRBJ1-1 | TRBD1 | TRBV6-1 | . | TGTGCCAGCAGTAAAGCCCGGACAGGGTGGCCCACTGAAGCTTTCTTT | CASSKARTGWPTEAFF
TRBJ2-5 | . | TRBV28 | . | TGTGCCAGCAGTGATAACCTGGAGACCCAGTACTTC | CASSDNLETQYF
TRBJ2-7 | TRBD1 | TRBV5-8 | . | TGTGCCAGCAGCTTGGGCCCGCCGGACAGGTACCTCTCCTACGAGCAGTACTTC | CASSLGPPDRYLSYEQYF
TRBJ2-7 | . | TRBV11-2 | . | TGTGCCAGCCTAGGGACTCGCTACGAGCAGTACTTC | CASLGTRYEQYF
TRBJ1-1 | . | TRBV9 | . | TGTGCCAGCAGCGTAGGGCGGATGAACACTGAAGCTTTCTTT | CASSVGRMNTEAFF
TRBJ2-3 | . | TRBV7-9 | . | TGTGCCAGCAGCTTCGACCCCTCTCAGACGCAGTATTTT | CASSFDPSQTQYF
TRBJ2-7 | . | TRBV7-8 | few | TGTGCCAGCAGCTTACCGGGACTCCACTACGAGCAGTACTTC | CASSLPGLHYEQYF
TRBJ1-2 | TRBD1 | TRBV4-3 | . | TGCGCCAGCAGCCAAGCCCTGGGACAGGAGAACTATGGCTACACCTTC | CASSQALGQENYGYTF
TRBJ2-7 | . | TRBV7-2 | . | TGTGCCAGCAGCTTAGCGCCCCTAGCAGCCTACGAGCAGTACTTC | CASSLAPLAAYEQYF
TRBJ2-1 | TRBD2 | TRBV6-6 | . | TGTGCCAGCCAAGCGGGAGTAGAAAATGAGCAGTTCTTC | CASQAGVENEQFF
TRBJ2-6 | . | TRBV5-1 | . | TGCGCCAGCAGCTGGACGAACTCTGGGGCCAACGTCCTGACTTTC | CASSWTNSGANVLTF
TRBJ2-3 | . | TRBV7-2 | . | TGTGCCAGCAGCTCTGGACACGTTGGAGATACGCAGTATTTT | CASSSGHVGDTQYF
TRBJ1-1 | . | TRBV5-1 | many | TGCGCCAGCAGCTTGGTCTCGACAGGTACTTTCGTCACTGAAGCTTTCTTT | CASSLVSTGTFVTEAFF
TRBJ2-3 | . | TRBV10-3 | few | TGTGCCATCAGTGTCGGGGCCACAGATACGCAGTATTTT | CAISVGATDTQYF
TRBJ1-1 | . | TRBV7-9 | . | TGTGCCAGCCTCGGGGCGGGGCGTGAAGCTTTCTTT | CASLGAGREAFF
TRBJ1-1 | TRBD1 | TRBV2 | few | TGTGCCACCAGGACAGGGAACATGAACACTGAAGCTTTCTTT | CATRTGNMNTEAFF
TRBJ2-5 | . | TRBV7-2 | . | TGTGCCAGCAGCTTGTTGGGGGTATGGGGTCAAGGGACCCAGTACTTC | CASSLLGVWGQGTQYF
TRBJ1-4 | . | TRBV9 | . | TGTGCCAGCAGCGTCGAGGAGGGTTGGGGTGAAAAACTGTTTTTT | CASSVEEGWGEKLFF
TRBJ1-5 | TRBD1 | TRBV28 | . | TGTGCCAGCGGGACAGGGACCTTCAATCAGCCCCAGCATTTT | CASGTGTFNQPQHF
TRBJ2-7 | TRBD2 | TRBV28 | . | TGTGCCAGCAGTTCCCCGGGACTAGCGGGACCCTACGAGCAGTACTTC | CASSSPGLAGPYEQYF
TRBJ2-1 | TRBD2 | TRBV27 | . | TGTGCCAGCAGAGGCAGCGGGGAACACTACAATGAGCAGTTCTTC | CASRGSGEHYNEQFF
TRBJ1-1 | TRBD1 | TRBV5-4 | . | TGTGCCAGCAGCTACCCGGGACAGGGGGTTGCCACTGAAGCTTTCTTT | CASSYPGQGVATEAFF
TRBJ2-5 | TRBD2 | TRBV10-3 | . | TGTGCCATCAGGGGAAGTCATGGGACTAGCGGGAGGGAAGAGACCCAGTACTTC | CAIRGSHGTSGREETQYF
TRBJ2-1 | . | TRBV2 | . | TGTGCCAGCAGTGAGGAGGCAGGGGGGGCAAATGAGCAGTTCTTC | CASSEEAGGANEQFF
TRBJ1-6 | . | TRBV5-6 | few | TGTGCCAGCAGCCGAGGGGGTTCTAATTCACCCCTCCACTTT | CASSRGGSNSPLHF
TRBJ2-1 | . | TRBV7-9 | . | TGTGCCAGCAGCTTAAGGCAGGGCTCCTACAATGAGCAGTTCTTC | CASSLRQGSYNEQFF
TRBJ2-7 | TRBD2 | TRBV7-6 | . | TGTGCCAGCAGCTCCCGGGTAGCGGGAGGGCTCTACGAGCAGTACTTC | CASSSRVAGGLYEQYF
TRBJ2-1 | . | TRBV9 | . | TGTGCCAGCAGCGTAGGAAGTGCGGGCTACAATGAGCAGTTCTTC | CASSVGSAGYNEQFF
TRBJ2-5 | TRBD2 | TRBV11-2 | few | TGTGCCAGCAGCCAGGGACTAGCGTTAGAGACCCAGTACTTC | CASSQGLALETQYF
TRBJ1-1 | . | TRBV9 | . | TGTGCCAGCAGCGTAGGAGGATCGAACACTGAAGCTTTCTTT | CASSVGGSNTEAFF
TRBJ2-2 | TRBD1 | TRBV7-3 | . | TGTGCCAGCAGCCTCACCAGGACAGGGGGCGCCGGGGAGCTGTTTTTT | CASSLTRTGGAGELFF
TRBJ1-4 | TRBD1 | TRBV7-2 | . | TGTGCCAGCAGCCAGGGGGGGGACAGGGCTAATGAAAAACTGTTTTTT | CASSQGGDRANEKLFF